Sequencing of this TCR beta chain was carried out in a study of T-cell reconstitution after alpha-beta-depleted transplantation in children. CDR3 length: 15 amino acids. Germline V CDR1 and CDR2: WNHNN, SYGVQD (reference sequence). The trim removed 4 bases at V and 5 bases at J, leaving 8 bases unmatched. A library of TCRbeta sequences, prepared with unique molecular identifiers, was generated. TCRdb redid the calling of the PCR reads with MiXCR, one entry per CDR3 protein. The sample lists about 540,000 distinct CDR3 sequences; about 18% were seen once. The source is a human donor who donated a stem cell graft to a child with acute lymphoblastic leukemia. V and J are TRBV10-1 and TRBJ2-4, with 7 bases fitting TRBD1. This sample comprised PBMCs from the stem cell graft donor, obtained from the stem cell graft. The DNA for the CDR3 is TGCGCCAGCAGTGCTGGCAGGGGGATGGAAAACATTCAGTACTTC. This sequence encodes CASSAGRGMENIQYF.